The 8 T cell receptor beta chains below were found in one sample sequenced in a study of CD8 T cells in ankylosing spondylitis. TCRdb called the 5' RACE reads again in MiXCR, with one record for every CDR3 protein. The table lists 150,000 or so distinct CDR3 sequences, 11% of them singletons. Specimen: blood, either unsorted or a sorted T cell fraction (not recorded which). These receptors originate from a male donor with ankylosing spondylitis or in good health (not recorded which).

In this sample, this clonotype turned up many times. The chain has TRBV6-5 and TRBJ2-5, with no clear D. CDR3 length: 11 amino acids. The V and J ends lost 7 bases and 3 bases respectively, with 6 bases between them. Germline V gene data show CDR1 as MNHEY and CDR2 as SVGAGI. CDR3 sequence: CASTREETQYF. CDR3 nucleotide sequence: TGTGCCAGCACCCGGGAAGAGACCCAGTACTTC.

There are many counts of this clonotype. This chain links TRBV3-1 with TRBJ1-1, with TRBD1 identical over 9 bases. Germline V lookup: CDR1 LGHDT, CDR2 YNNKEL (reference sequence). The CDR3 is made up of 15 amino acids. After removal of 0 bases from V and 7 bases from J, the junction contained 6 bases not matched to a gene. The CDR3 sequence is CASSQEPGTGFEAFF. DNA of the CDR3: TGTGCCAGCAGCCAAGAGCCCGGGACAGGGTTTGAAGCTTTCTTT.

In this sample, this clonotype turned up many times. DNA of the CDR3: TGCGCCAGCAGCCGTCGACTAGCGGGGGTCGCGAACACCGGGGAGCTGTTTTTT. This gives the protein CASSRRLAGVANTGELFF. This rearrangement joins TRBV4-3 to TRBJ2-2; the match to TRBD2 covers 12 bases. The germline V gene encodes CDR1 LGHNA and CDR2 YSLEER. The CDR3 sequence is 18 residues long. V trimming: 4 bases; J trimming: 0 bases; junction bases outside the gene matches: 6.

The rearrangement uses TRBV3-1 and TRBJ2-3; D unclear. The CDR3 extends over 13 amino acids. V gave up 5 bases and J gave up 2 bases, with 8 bases separating them. The germline gives CDR1 LGHDT, CDR2 YNNKEL (reference sequence). CDR3 in amino acids: CASSNRFTDTQYF. The CDR3 nucleotides are TGTGCCAGCAGCAACCGGTTCACAGATACGCAGTATTTT.

In this sample, this clonotype turned up many times. This chain connects TRBV4-2 to TRBJ2-2, with a tentative D call TRBD2 (5 bases). The CDR3 runs to 17 residues. V was clipped by 1 base and J by 2 bases, with 14 bases between them. Germline CDR1 and CDR2: LGHNA and YNFKEQ. CDR3 nucleotides: TGTGCCAGCAGCCAAGTCCGGGCTAGCAGAAACACCGGGGAGCTGTTTTTT. Translation gives CASSQVRASRNTGELFF.

Concerning this clonotype: The junction departs from germline at one end; a sequencing error may be responsible. This chain uses TRBV20-1 with TRBJ2-7; 10 bases are shared with TRBD2. This CDR3 comprises 17 residues. Germline-derived CDR1 and CDR2 are DFQATT and SNEGSKA (reference sequence). CDR3 DNA sequence: TGCTGTGCTCCTAGCAGGGGGAGGTCGTCTAGCGGGAGCCTCCTCCACTTC. It translates to CCAPSRGRSSSGSLLHF.

About this clonotype: A read error is possible here, since a much larger clone lies one base away. Written as DNA, the CDR3 is TGTGCCAGCAGCTTAGAGTCCGTCGATTCCTACGAGCAGTACTTC. This encodes CASSLESVDSYEQYF. The chain carries TRBV11-2 and TRBJ2-7, with D unclear. Germline loops: CDR1 SGHAT, CDR2 FQNNGV. V lost 0 bases, J lost 1 base, and 10 bases lay in between. This CDR3 is 15 amino acids long.

This clonotype has at least ten counts. This sequence joins TRBV10-3 and TRBJ1-1; no clear D. The germline gives CDR1 ENHRY, CDR2 SYGVKD. The germline V and J ends were trimmed by 8 bases and 1 base, with 8 bases remaining between them. The CDR3 contains 12 residues. CDR3 region: CAIGKGNTEAFF. Written as DNA, the CDR3 is TGTGCCATCGGGAAGGGGAACACTGAAGCTTTCTTT.